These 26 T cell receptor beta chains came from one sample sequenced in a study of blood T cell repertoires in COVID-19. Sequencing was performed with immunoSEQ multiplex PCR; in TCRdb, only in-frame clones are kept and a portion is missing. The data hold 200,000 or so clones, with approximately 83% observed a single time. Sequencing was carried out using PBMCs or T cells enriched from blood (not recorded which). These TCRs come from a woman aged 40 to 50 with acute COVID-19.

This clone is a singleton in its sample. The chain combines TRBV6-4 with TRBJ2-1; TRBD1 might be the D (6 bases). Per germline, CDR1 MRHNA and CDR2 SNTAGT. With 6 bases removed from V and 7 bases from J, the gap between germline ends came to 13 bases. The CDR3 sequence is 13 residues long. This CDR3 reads CASSYRVGNEQFF. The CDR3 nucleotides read TGTGCCAGCAGCTACAGGGTGGGTAATGAGCAGTTCTTC.

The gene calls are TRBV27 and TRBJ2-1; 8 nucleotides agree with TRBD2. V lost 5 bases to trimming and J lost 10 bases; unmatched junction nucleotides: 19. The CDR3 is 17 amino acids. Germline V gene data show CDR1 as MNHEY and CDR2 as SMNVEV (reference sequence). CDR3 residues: CASSLARGREVKNEQFF. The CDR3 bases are TGTGCCAGCAGTCTCGCCCGGGGGCGGGAGGTCAAAAACGAGCAGTTCTTC.

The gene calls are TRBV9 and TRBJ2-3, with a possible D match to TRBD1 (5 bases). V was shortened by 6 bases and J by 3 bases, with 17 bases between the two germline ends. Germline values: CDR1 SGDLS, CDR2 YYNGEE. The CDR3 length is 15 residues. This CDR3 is CASTRLQGGTDTQYF. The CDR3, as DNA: TGTGCCAGCACCCGGCTCCAGGGCGGAACAGATACGCAGTATTTT.

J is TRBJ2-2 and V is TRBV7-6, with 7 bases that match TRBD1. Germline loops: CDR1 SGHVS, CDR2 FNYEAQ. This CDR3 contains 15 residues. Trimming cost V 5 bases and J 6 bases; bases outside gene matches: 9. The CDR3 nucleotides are TGTGCCAGCAGCCCCCAGGGGGTGAGTTCCGGGGAGCTGTTTTTT. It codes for CASSPQGVSSGELFF.

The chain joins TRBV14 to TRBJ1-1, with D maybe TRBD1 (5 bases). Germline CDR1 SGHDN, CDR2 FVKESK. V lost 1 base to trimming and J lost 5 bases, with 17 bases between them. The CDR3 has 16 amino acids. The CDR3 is CASSQVLNQGRTEAFF. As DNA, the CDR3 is TGTGCCAGCAGCCAAGTCCTAAACCAGGGTAGGACTGAAGCTTTCTTT.

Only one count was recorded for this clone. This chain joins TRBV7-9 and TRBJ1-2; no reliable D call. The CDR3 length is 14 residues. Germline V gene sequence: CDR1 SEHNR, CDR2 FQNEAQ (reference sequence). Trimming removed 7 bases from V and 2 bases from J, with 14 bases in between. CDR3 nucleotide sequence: TGTGCCAGCACCTTGAGCGGAGGGAACTATGGCTACACCTTC. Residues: CASTLSGGNYGYTF.

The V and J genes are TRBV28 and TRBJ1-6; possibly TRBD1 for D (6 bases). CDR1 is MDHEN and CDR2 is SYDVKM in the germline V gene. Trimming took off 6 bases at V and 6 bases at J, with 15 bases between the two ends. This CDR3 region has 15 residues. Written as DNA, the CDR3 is TGTGCCAGCAGGACGCAAGGGACATTTAATTCACCCCTCCACTTT. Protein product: CASRTQGTFNSPLHF.

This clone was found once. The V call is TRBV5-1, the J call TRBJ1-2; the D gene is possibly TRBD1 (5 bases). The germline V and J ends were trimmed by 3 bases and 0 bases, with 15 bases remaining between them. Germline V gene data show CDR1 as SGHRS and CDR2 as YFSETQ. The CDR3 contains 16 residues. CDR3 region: CASSSSGRTTNYGYTF. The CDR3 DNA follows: TGCGCCAGCAGCTCATCTGGACGGACAACTAACTATGGCTACACCTTC.

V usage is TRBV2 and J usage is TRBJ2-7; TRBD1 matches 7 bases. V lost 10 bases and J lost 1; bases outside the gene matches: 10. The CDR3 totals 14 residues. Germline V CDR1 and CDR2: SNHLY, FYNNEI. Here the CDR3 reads CATARDSNSYEQYF. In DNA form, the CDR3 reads TGTGCCACAGCCCGGGACAGCAATTCCTACGAGCAGTACTTC.

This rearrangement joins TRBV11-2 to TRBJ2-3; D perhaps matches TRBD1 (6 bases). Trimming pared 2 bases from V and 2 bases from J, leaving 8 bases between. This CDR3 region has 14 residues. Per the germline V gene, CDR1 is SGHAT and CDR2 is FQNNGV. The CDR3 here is CASSLWGPTDTQYF. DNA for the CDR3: TGTGCCAGCAGCTTATGGGGGCCCACAGATACGCAGTATTTT.

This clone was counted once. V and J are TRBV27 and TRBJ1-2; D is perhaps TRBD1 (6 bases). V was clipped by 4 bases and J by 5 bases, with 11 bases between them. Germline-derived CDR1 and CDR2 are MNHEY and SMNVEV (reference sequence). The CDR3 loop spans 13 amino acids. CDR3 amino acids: CASSSLQGYGYTF. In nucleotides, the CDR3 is TGTGCCAGCAGTTCCCTACAGGGATATGGCTACACCTTC.

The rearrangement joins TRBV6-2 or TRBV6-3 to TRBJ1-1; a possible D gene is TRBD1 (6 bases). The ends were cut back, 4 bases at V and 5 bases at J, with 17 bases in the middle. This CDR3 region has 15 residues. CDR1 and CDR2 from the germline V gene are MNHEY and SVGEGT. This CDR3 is CASSSRRQVVTEAFF. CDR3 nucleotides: TGTGCCAGCAGTTCCAGACGACAGGTTGTTACTGAAGCTTTCTTT.

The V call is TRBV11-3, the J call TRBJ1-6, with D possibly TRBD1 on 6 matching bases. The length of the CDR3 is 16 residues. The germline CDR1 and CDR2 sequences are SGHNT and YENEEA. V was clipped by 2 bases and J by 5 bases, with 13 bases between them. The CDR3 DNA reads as TGTGCCAGCAGCTTACAGGGGAGTCATGATAATTCACCCCTCCACTTT. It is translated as CASSLQGSHDNSPLHF. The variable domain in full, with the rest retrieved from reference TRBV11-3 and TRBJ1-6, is EAGVVQSPRYKIIEKKQPVAFWCNPISGHNTLYWYLQNLGQGPELLIRYENEEAVDDSQLPKDRFSAERLKGVDSTLKIQPAELGDSAVYLCASSLQGSHDNSPLHFGNGTRLTVT.

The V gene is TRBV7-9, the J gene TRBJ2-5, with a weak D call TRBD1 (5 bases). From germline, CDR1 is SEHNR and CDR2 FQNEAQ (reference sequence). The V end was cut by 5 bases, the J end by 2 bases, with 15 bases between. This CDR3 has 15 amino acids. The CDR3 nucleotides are TGTGCCAGCAGCAGCGACAGTAGGGGTCAAGAGACCCAGTACTTC. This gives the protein CASSSDSRGQETQYF.

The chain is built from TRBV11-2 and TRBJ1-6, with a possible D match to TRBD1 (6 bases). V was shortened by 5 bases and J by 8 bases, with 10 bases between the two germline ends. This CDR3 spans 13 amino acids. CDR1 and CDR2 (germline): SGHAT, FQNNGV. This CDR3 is CASSEGVDSPLHF. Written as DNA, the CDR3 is TGTGCCAGCAGCGAGGGGGTCGATTCACCCCTCCACTTT. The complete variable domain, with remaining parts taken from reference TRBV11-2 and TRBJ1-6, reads EAGVAQSPRYKIIEKRQSVAFWCNPISGHATLYWYQQILGQGPKLLIQFQNNGVVDDSQLPKDRFSAERLKGVDSTLKIQPAKLEDSAVYLCASSEGVDSPLHFGNGTRLTVT.

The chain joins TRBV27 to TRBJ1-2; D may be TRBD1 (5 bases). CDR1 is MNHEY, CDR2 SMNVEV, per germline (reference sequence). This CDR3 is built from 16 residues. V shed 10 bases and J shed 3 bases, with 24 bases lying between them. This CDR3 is CATLTIREGGDYGYTF. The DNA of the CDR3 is TGTGCCACACTAACCATCCGGGAAGGAGGGGACTATGGCTACACCTTC.

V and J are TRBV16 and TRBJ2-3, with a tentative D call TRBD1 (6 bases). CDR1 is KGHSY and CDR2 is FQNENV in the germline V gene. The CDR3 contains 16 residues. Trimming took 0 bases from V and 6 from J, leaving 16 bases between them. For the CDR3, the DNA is TGTGCCAGCAGCCAATCTCTGGGCAGGGGATCCGATACGCAGTATTTT. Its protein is CASSQSLGRGSDTQYF.

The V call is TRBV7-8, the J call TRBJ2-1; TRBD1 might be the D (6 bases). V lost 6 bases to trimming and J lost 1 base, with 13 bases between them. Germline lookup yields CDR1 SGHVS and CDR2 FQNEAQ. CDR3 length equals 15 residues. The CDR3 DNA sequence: TGTGCCAGCAGGCCTGACAGGTTTTCCTACAATGAGCAGTTCTTC. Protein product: CASRPDRFSYNEQFF. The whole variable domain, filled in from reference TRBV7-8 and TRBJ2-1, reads GAGVSQSPRYKVAKRGQDVALRCDPISGHVSLFWYQQALGQGPEFLTYFQNEAQLDKSGLPSDRFFAERPEGSVSTLKIQRTQQEDSAVYLCASRPDRFSYNEQFFGPGTRLTVL.

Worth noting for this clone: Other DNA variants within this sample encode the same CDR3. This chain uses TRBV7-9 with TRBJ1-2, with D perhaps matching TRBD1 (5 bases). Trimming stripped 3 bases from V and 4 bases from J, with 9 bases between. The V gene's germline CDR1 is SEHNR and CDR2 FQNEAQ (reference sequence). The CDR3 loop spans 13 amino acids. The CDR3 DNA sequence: TGTGCCAGCAGCTTTGCGGGGGGCTATGGCTACACCTTC. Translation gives CASSFAGGYGYTF. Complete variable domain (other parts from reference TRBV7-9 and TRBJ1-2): DTGVSQNPRHKITKRGQNVTFRCDPISEHNRLYWYRQTLGQGPEFLTYFQNEAQLEKSRLLSDRFSAERPKGSFSTLEIQRTEQGDSAMYLCASSFAGGYGYTFGSGTRLTVV.

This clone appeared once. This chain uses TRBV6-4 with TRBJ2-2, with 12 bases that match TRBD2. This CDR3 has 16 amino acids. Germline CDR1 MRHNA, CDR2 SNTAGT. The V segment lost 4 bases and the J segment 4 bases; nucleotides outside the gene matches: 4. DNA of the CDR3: TGTGCCAGCAGTGGAGGGACTAGCGGGTTCACCGGGGAGCTGTTTTTT. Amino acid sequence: CASSGGTSGFTGELFF.

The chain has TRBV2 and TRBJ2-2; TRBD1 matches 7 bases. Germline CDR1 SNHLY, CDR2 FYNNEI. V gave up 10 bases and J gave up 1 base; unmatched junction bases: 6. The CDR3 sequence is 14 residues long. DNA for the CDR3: TGTGCCACCCGCCGGGACAGGAACACCGGGGAGCTGTTTTTT. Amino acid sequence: CATRRDRNTGELFF.

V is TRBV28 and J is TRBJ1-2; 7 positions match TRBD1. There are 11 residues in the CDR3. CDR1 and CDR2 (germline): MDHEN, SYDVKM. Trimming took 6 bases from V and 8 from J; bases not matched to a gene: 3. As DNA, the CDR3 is TGTGCCAGCAGCCAGGGGGAAGGCTACACCTTC. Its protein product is CASSQGEGYTF.

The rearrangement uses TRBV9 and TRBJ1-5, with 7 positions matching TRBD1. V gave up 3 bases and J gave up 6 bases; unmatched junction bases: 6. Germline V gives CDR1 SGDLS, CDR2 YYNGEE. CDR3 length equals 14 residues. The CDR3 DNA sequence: TGTGCCAGCAGCGCTCAGGGGGAAGGTCAGCCCCAGCATTTT. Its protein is CASSAQGEGQPQHF.

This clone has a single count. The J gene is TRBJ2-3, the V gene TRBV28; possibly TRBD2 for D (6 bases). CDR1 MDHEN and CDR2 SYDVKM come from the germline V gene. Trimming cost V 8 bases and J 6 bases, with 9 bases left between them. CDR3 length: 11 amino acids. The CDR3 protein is CASDRGDTQYF. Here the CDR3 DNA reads TGTGCCAGCGATCGGGGGGATACGCAGTATTTT. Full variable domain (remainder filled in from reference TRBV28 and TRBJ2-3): DVKVTQSSRYLVKRTGEKVFLECVQDMDHENMFWYRQDPGLGLRLIYFSYDVKMKEKGDIPEGYSVSREKKERFSLILESASTNQTSMYLCASDRGDTQYFGPGTRLTVL.

The DNA for the CDR3 is TGTGCCAGCAGTTTCCAGAATACCTACGAGCAGTACTTC. Protein sequence: CASSFQNTYEQYF. The rearrangement links TRBV28 to TRBJ2-7; D remains ambiguous. CDR3 length: 13 amino acids. CDR1 and CDR2 from the germline V gene are MDHEN and SYDVKM. Trimming stripped 3 bases from V and 2 bases from J, with 8 bases between.

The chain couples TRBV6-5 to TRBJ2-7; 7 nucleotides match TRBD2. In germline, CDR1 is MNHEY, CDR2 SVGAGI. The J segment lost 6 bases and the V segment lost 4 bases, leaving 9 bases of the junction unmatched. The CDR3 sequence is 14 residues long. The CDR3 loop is CASSWASGPLEQYF. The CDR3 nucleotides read TGTGCCAGCAGTTGGGCTAGCGGACCCCTCGAGCAGTACTTC.